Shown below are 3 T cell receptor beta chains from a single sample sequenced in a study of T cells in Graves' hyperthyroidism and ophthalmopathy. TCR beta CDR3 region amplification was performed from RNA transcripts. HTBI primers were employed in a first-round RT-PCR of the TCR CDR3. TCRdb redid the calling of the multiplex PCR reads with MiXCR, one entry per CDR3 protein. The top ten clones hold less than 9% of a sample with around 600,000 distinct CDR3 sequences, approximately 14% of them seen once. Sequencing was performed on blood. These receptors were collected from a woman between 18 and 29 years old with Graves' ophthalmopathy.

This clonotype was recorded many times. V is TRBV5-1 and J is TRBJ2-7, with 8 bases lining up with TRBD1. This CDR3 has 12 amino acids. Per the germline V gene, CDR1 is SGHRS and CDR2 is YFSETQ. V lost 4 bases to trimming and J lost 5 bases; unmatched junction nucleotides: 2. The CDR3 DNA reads TGCGCCAGCAGCCAACAGGGGGACGAGCAGTACTTC. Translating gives CASSQQGDEQYF.

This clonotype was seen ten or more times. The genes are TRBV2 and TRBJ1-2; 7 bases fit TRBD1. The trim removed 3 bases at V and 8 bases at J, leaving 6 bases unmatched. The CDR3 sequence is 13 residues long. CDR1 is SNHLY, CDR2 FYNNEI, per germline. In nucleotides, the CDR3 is TGTGCCAGCAGTGAGACAGGGCTTGGAGGCTACACCTTC. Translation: CASSETGLGGYTF.

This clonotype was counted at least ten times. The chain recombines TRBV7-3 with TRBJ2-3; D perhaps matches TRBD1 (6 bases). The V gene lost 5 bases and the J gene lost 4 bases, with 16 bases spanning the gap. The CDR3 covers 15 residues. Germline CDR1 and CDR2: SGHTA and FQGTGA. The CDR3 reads CASSPEGVPADTQYF. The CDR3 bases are TGTGCCAGCAGCCCCGAGGGGGTACCTGCAGATACGCAGTATTTT. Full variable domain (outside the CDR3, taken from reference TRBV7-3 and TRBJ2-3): GAGVSQTPSNKVTEKGKYVELRCDPISGHTALYWYRQSLGQGPEFLIYFQGTGAADDSGLPNDRFFAVRPEGSVSTLKIQRTERGDSAVYLCASSPEGVPADTQYFGPGTRLTVL.